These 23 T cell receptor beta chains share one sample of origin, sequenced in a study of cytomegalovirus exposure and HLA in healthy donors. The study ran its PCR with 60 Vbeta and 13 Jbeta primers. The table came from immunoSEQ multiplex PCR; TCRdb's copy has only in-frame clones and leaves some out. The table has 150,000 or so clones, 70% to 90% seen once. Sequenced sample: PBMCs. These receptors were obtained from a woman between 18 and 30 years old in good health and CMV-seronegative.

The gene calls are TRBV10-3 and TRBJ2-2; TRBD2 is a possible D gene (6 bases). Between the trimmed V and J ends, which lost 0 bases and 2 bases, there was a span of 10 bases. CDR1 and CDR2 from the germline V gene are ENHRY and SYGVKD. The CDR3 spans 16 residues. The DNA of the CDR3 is TGTGCCATCAGTGAGTCGACTAGATCTAACACCGGGGAGCTGTTTTTT. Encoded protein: CAISESTRSNTGELFF.

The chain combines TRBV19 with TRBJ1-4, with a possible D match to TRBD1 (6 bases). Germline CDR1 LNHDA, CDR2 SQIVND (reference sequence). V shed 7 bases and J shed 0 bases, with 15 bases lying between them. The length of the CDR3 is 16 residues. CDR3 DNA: TGTGCCAGTAAACCACAGGGAATCGCAACTAATGAAAAACTGTTTTTT. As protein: CASKPQGIATNEKLFF.

CDR3 nucleotides: TGTGCCAGCAGTAGGAGTCGCGGCTATGGCTACACCTTC. This translates into CASSRSRGYGYTF. The chain joins TRBV6-5 to TRBJ1-2; D is uncertain. The CDR3 length is 13 residues. Trimming pared 5 bases from V and 4 bases from J, leaving 11 bases between. Looked up from germline, CDR1 is MNHEY and CDR2 is SVGAGI.

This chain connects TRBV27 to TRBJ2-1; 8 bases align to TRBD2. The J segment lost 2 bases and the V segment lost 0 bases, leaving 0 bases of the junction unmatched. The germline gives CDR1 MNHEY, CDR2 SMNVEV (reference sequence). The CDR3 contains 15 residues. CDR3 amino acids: CASSLSSGTYNEQFF. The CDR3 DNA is TGTGCCAGCAGTTTATCTAGCGGGACCTACAATGAGCAGTTCTTC.

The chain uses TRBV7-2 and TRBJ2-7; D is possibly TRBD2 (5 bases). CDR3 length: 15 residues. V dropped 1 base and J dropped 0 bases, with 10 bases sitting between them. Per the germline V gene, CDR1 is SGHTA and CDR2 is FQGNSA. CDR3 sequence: CASSLEAGASYEQYF. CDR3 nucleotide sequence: TGTGCCAGCAGCTTAGAGGCGGGTGCCTCCTACGAGCAGTACTTC. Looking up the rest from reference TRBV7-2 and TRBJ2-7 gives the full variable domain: GAGVSQSPSNKVTEKGKDVELRCDPISGHTALYWYRQSLGQGLEFLIYFQGNSAPDKSGLPSDRFSAERTGGSVSTLTIQRTQQEDSAVYLCASSLEAGASYEQYFGPGTRLTVT.

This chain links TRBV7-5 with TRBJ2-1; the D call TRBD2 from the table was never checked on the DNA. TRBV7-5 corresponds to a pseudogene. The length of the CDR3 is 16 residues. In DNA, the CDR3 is TGTGCCAGAAGCCTCCGTCTAGCGGAACATTACAATGAGCAGTTCTTC. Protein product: CARSLRLAEHYNEQFF.

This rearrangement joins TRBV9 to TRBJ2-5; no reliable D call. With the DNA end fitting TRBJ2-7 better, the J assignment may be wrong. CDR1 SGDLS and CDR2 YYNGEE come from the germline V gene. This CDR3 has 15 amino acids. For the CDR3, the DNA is TGTGCCAGCAGTCCGACGGCGGCTAGTTCCTACGAGCAGTACTTC. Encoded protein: CASSPTAASSYEQYF.

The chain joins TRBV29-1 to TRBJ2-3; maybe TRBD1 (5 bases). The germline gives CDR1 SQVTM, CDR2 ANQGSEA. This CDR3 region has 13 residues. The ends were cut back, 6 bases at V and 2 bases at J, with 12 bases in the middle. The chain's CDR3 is CSVQGIYTDTQYF. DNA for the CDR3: TGCAGCGTCCAGGGAATTTACACAGATACGCAGTATTTT.

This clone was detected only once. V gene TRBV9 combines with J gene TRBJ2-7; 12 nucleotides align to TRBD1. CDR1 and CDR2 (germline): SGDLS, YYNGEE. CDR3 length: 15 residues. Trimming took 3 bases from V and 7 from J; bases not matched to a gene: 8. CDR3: CASSGPGQGAQEQYF. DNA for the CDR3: TGTGCCAGCAGCGGCCCGGGACAGGGGGCTCAAGAGCAGTACTTC.

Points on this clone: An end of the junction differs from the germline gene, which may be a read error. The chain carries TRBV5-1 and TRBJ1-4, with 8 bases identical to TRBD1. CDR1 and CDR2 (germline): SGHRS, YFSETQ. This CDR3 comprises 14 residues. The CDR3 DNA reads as TGCGCCAGCAGCTTTTCAAACCAGGGGGCTTCTATTGTTTTT. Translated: CASSFSNQGASIVF. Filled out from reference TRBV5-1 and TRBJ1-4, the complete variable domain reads KAGVTQTPRYLIKTRGQQVTLSCSPISGHRSVSWYQQTPGQGLQFLFEYFSETQRNKGNFPGRFSGRQFSNSRSEMNVSTLELGDSALYLCASSFSNQGASIVFGSGTQLSVL.

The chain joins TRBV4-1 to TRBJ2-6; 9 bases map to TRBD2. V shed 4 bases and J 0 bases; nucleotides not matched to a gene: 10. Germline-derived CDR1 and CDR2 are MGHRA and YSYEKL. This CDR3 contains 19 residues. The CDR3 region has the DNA TGCGCCAGCAGCCCCCCGGGTAGCGGGGGAGTCTCTGGGGCCAACGTCCTGACTTTC. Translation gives CASSPPGSGGVSGANVLTF.

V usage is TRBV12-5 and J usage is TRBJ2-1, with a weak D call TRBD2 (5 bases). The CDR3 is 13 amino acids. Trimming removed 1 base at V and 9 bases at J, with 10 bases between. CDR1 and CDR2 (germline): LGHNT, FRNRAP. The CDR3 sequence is CASGLASFGEQFF. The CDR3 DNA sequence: TGTGCTAGTGGTTTGGCTAGCTTCGGTGAGCAGTTCTTC.

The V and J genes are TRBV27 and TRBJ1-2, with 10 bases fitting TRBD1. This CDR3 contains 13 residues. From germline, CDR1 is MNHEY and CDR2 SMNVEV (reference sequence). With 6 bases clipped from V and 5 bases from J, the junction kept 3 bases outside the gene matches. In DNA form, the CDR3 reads TGTGCCAGCAGACAGGACAGGGGGTATGGCTACACCTTC. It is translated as CASRQDRGYGYTF.

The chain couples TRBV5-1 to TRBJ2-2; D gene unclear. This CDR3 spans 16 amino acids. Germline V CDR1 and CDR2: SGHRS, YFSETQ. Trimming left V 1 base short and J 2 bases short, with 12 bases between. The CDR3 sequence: CASSLNGLGNTGELFF. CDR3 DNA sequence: TGCGCCAGCAGCTTGAACGGGTTAGGTAACACCGGGGAGCTGTTTTTT.

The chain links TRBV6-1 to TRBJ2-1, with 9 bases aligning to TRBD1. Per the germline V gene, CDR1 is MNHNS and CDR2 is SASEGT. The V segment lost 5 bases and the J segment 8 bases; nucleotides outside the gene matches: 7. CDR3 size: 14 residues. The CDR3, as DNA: TGTGCCAGCAGTCCCCGGGACAGGGACCATGAGCAGTTCTTC. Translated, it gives CASSPRDRDHEQFF.

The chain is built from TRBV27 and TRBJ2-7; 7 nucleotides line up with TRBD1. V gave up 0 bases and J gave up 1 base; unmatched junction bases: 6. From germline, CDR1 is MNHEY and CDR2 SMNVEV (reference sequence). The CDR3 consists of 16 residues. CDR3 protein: CASSLSGTVGSYEQYF. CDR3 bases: TGTGCCAGCAGTTTATCAGGGACAGTGGGATCCTACGAGCAGTACTTC.

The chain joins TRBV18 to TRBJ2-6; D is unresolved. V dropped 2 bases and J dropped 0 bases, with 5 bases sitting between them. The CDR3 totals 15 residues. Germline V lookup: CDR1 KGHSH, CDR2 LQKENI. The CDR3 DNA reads TGTGCCAGCTCACCATACTCCTCTGGGGCCAACGTCCTGACTTTC. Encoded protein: CASSPYSSGANVLTF.

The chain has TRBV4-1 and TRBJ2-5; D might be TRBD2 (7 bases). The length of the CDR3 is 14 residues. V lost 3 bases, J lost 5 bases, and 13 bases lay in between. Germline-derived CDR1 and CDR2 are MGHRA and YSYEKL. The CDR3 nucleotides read TGCGCCAGCAGCCACGCGGGGGCCGGGGAGACCCAGTACTTC. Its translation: CASSHAGAGETQYF.

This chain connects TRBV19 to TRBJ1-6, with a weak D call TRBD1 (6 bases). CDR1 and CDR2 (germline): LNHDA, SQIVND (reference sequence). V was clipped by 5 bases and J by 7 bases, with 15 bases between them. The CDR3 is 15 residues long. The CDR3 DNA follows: TGTGCCAGTAGTGCCCAGGGACACCGGAATTCACCCCTCCACTTT. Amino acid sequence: CASSAQGHRNSPLHF.

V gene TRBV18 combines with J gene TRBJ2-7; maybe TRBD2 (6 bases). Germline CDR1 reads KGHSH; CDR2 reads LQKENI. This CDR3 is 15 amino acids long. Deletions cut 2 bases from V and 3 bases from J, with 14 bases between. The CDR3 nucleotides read TGTGCCAGCTCACCAGGGGGAGGTAGTATCTACGAGCAGTACTTC. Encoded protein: CASSPGGGSIYEQYF. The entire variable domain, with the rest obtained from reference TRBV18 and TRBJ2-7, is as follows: NAGVMQNPRHLVRRRGQEARLRCSPMKGHSHVYWYRQLPEEGLKFMVYLQKENIIDESGMPKERFSAEFPKEGPSILRIQQVVRGDSAAYFCASSPGGGSIYEQYFGPGTRLTVT.

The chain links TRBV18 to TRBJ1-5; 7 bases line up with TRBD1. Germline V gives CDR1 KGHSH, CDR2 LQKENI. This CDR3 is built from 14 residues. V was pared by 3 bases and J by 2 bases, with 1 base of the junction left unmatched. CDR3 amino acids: CASSPGTGNQPQHF. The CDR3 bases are TGTGCCAGCTCACCTGGGACAGGCAATCAGCCCCAGCATTTT.

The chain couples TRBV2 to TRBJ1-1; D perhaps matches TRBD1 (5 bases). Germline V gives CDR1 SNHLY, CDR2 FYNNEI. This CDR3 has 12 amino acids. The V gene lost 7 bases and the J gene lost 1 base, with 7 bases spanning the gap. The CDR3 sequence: CASNTGNTEAFF. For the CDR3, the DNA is TGTGCCAGCAATACAGGGAACACTGAAGCTTTCTTT.

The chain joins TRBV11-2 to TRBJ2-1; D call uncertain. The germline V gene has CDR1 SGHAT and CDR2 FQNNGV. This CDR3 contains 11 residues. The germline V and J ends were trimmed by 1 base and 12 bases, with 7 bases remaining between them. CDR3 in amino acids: CASSLVGAQFF. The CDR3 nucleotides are TGTGCCAGCAGCTTAGTTGGAGCGCAGTTCTTC.